The next 4 T cell receptor beta chains were all read from a single sample in a study of blood T cell repertoires in COVID-19. Sequencing was performed with immunoSEQ multiplex PCR; in TCRdb, only in-frame clones are kept and a portion is missing. The sample has hundreds of thousands of clones; around 87% are singletons. Sequenced: peripheral blood. The receptors were gathered from a woman aged 45-59 years who had recovered from COVID-19.

The CDR3 bases are TGCGCCAGCAGCTGGAGGACAGGGGTAACCGGGGAGCTGTTTTTT. Its translation is CASSWRTGVTGELFF. This rearrangement joins TRBV5-1 to TRBJ2-2; 9 bases map to TRBD1. The CDR3 runs to 15 residues. The J segment lost 5 bases and the V segment lost 3 bases, leaving 5 bases of the junction unmatched. Germline CDR1 and CDR2: SGHRS and YFSETQ.

The rearrangement links TRBV10-3 to TRBJ2-5; 11 bases line up with TRBD2. CDR3 length: 16 residues. CDR1 and CDR2 (germline): ENHRY, SYGVKD. Trimming removed 4 bases from V and 1 base from J; junction bases left unmatched: 5. The CDR3 loop is CAISGTGTSGQETQYF. CDR3 DNA: TGTGCCATCAGTGGGACCGGGACTAGCGGCCAAGAGACCCAGTACTTC.

This clone was found once. The chain has TRBV30 and TRBJ1-2; a possible D gene is TRBD1 (5 bases). This CDR3 comprises 12 residues. Per germline, CDR1 GTSNPN and CDR2 SVGIG (reference sequence). Trimming shortened V by 7 bases and J by 1 base, and 10 bases separated the two germline ends. Written as DNA, the CDR3 is TGTGCCTCAACGACAGTTAACTATGGCTACACCTTC. Its translation is CASTTVNYGYTF. The variable domain in full, completed from reference TRBV30 and TRBJ1-2, reads SQTIHQWPATLVQPVGSPLSLECTVEGTSNPNLYWYRQAAGRGLQLLFYSVGIGQISSEVPQNLSASRPQDRQFILSSKKLLLSDSGFYLCASTTVNYGYTFGSGTRLTVV.

This clone was seen a few times. Here the CDR3 reads CATSDRQFNQPQHF. Here the CDR3 DNA reads TGTGCCACCAGTGACCGACAGTTCAATCAGCCCCAGCATTTT. The chain links TRBV24-1 to TRBJ1-5, with a possible D match to TRBD1 (5 bases). Deletions cut 4 bases from V and 3 bases from J, with 9 bases between. Germline V CDR1 and CDR2: KGHDR, SFDVKD. CDR3 length: 14 amino acids.